This is a list of T cell receptor beta chains from one sample in a study of cytomegalovirus exposure and HLA in healthy donors. Produced via immunoSEQ multiplex PCR; TCRdb's table is partial and in-frame only. With around 140,000 clones in the sample, the ten largest clones hold about 1.8%. The sequenced sample consisted of PBMCs. These receptors were taken from a man between 18 and 35 years old in good health and CMV-seronegative. The CDR3 runs from the conserved cysteine through the conserved F or W. Each record gives: D gene, CDR3 length, J gene, V gene, CDR3 protein, CDR3 DNA. The D gene is left open where the match is weak.

D: NA; length: 14; J: TRBJ2-3; V: TRBV6-1; CDR3: CASSVLASRDTQYF; DNA: TGTGCCAGCAGTGTGTTAGCGAGCCGGGATACGCAGTATTTT
D: NA; length: 11; J: TRBJ2-7; V: TRBV5-1; CDR3: CASSLSDEQYF; DNA: TGCGCCAGCAGCTTGTCCGACGAGCAGTACTTC
D: TRBD1; length: 15; J: TRBJ1-2; V: TRBV18; CDR3: CASSPQGQAVNGYTF; DNA: TGTGCCAGCTCACCCCAGGGACAGGCAGTTAATGGCTACACCTTC
D: NA; length: 13; J: TRBJ1-1; V: TRBV9; CDR3: CASSVGANTEAFF; DNA: TGTGCCAGCAGCGTAGGGGCGAACACTGAAGCTTTCTTT
D: NA; length: 14; J: TRBJ2-3; V: TRBV19; CDR3: CASSPRGGTDTQYF; DNA: TGTGCCAGTAGTCCCAGGGGTGGTACAGATACGCAGTATTTT
D: NA; length: 14; J: TRBJ1-1; V: TRBV7-8; CDR3: CASSLGTTDTEAFF; DNA: TGTGCCAGCAGCCTAGGGACAACAGACACTGAAGCTTTCTTT
D: NA; length: 16; J: TRBJ2-7; V: TRBV6-5; CDR3: CASSSQIYGTSYEQYF; DNA: TGTGCCAGCAGTTCTCAAATATACGGGACATCCTACGAGCAGTACTTC
D: TRBD2; length: 13; J: TRBJ2-5; V: TRBV19; CDR3: CASSIGGEETQYF; DNA: TGTGCCAGTAGTATCGGGGGGGAAGAGACCCAGTACTTC
D: NA; length: 13; J: TRBJ1-6; V: TRBV10-3; CDR3: CAISAQGDSPLHF; DNA: TGTGCCATCAGTGCACAGGGAGACTCACCCCTCCACTTT
D: TRBD2; length: 15; J: TRBJ2-7; V: TRBV19; CDR3: CASTPGPSGSYEQYF; DNA: TGTGCCAGTACCCCCGGGCCTAGCGGGAGCTACGAGCAGTACTTC
D: TRBD2; length: 16; J: TRBJ2-3; V: TRBV6-5; CDR3: CASSYSGTSGTDTQYF; DNA: TGTGCCAGCAGTTACTCCGGGACTAGCGGCACAGATACGCAGTATTTT
D: TRBD1; length: 13; J: TRBJ2-1; V: TRBV7-9; CDR3: CASSSTGDNEQFF; DNA: TGTGCCAGCAGCTCGACAGGGGACAATGAGCAGTTCTTC
D: TRBD2; length: 14; J: TRBJ2-2; V: TRBV29-1; CDR3: CSVMTSGRVGELFF; DNA: TGCAGCGTTATGACTAGCGGGAGGGTCGGGGAGCTGTTTTTT
D: NA; length: 18; J: TRBJ1-1; V: TRBV28; CDR3: CASSFPPLDRRGNTEAFF; DNA: TGTGCCAGCAGTTTCCCCCCCCTGGACAGACGGGGGAACACTGAAGCTTTCTTT
D: NA; length: 17; J: TRBJ2-3; V: TRBV13; CDR3: CASGGASEMSGRSTQYF; DNA: TGTGCCAGCGGGGGGGCTAGTGAAATGTCTGGTCGGAGTACGCAGTATTTT
D: NA; length: 13; J: TRBJ2-2; V: TRBV19; CDR3: CASSPLGPGELFF; DNA: TGTGCCAGTAGTCCCCTTGGCCCTGGGGAGCTGTTTTTT
D: NA; length: 18; J: TRBJ1-6; V: TRBV19; CDR3: CASSIFRGDGSYNSPLHF; DNA: TGTGCCAGTAGTATATTTCGGGGGGATGGATCCTATAATTCACCCCTCCACTTT
D: NA; length: 15; J: TRBJ2-5; V: TRBV6-5; CDR3: CASSSPGTPQETQYF; DNA: TGTGCCAGCAGTTCCCCGGGGACTCCCCAAGAGACCCAGTACTTC
D: TRBD1; length: 16; J: TRBJ2-7; V: TRBV11-3; CDR3: CASSLERTGGDYEQYF; DNA: TGTGCCAGCAGCTTAGAACGGACAGGGGGAGACTACGAGCAGTACTTC
D: NA; length: 16; J: TRBJ1-6; V: TRBV28; CDR3: CATKAAPGGPNSPLHF; DNA: TGTGCCACCAAAGCCGCCCCCGGGGGGCCAAATTCACCCCTCCACTTT
D: TRBD1; length: 17; J: TRBJ1-3; V: TRBV13; CDR3: CASSSRQGRISGNTIYF; DNA: TGTGCCAGCAGCTCTCGACAGGGGAGAATTTCCGGAAACACCATATATTTT
D: NA; length: 13; J: TRBJ2-7; V: TRBV19; CDR3: CASSIAGNYEQYF; DNA: TGTGCCAGTAGTATTGCAGGGAATTACGAGCAGTACTTC
D: TRBD1; length: 14; J: TRBJ2-7; V: TRBV6-1; CDR3: CASSVPGQRYEQYF; DNA: TGTGCCAGCAGTGTGCCGGGACAGAGATACGAGCAGTACTTC
D: NA; length: 17; J: TRBJ1-5; V: TRBV12-2; CDR3: CASRLALRRNSNQPQHF; DNA: TGTGCAAGTCGCTTAGCGCTCCGGAGGAATAGCAATCAGCCCCAGCATTTT
D: TRBD2; length: 14; J: TRBJ2-7; V: TRBV9; CDR3: CASSMGLAGLEQYF; DNA: TGTGCCAGCAGCATGGGACTAGCGGGCCTCGAGCAGTACTTC
D: TRBD1; length: 12; J: TRBJ2-7; V: TRBV7-9; CDR3: CASSSTGNEQYF; DNA: TGTGCCAGCAGCTCGACAGGGAACGAGCAGTACTTC
D: NA; length: 15; J: TRBJ2-5; V: TRBV11-3; CDR3: CASSFEDLLGETQYF; DNA: TGTGCCAGCAGCTTCGAGGACTTACTCGGAGAGACCCAGTACTTC
D: TRBD1; length: 14; J: TRBJ2-5; V: TRBV6-5; CDR3: CAAGRGQGGETQYF; DNA: TGTGCCGCAGGCCGGGGACAGGGGGGAGAGACCCAGTACTTC
D: NA; length: 15; J: TRBJ1-1; V: TRBV11-3; CDR3: CASSLVVGVNTEAFF; DNA: TGTGCCAGCAGCTTAGTGGTCGGGGTTAACACTGAAGCTTTCTTT
D: TRBD2; length: 15; J: TRBJ2-3; V: TRBV5-1; CDR3: CASSSGLAGADTQYF; DNA: TGCGCCAGCAGCTCCGGACTAGCGGGGGCAGATACGCAGTATTTT
D: NA; length: 14; J: TRBJ1-1; V: TRBV7-2; CDR3: CASSPLLGGAEAFF; DNA: TGTGCCAGCAGCCCCCTTCTCGGGGGGGCTGAAGCTTTCTTT
D: TRBD1; length: 17; J: TRBJ2-3; V: TRBV11-3; CDR3: CASSFTGTGGYTDTQYF; DNA: TGTGCCAGCAGCTTCACCGGGACAGGGGGCTACACAGATACGCAGTATTTT
D: TRBD1; length: 13; J: TRBJ2-7; V: TRBV11-3; CDR3: CASSPRGGNEQYF; DNA: TGTGCCAGCAGCCCCCGAGGGGGCAACGAGCAGTACTTC
D: NA; length: 14; J: TRBJ1-1; V: TRBV19; CDR3: CASSKGQGNTEAFF; DNA: TGTGCCAGTAGCAAAGGGCAGGGAAACACTGAAGCTTTCTTT
D: NA; length: 17; J: TRBJ2-2; V: TRBV27; CDR3: CASTPLPVRVGTGELFF; DNA: TGTGCCAGCACCCCCCTCCCCGTCCGGGTTGGGACCGGGGAGCTGTTTTTT
D: TRBD2; length: 16; J: TRBJ2-3; V: TRBV9; CDR3: CASSEEASGRSDTQYF; DNA: TGTGCCAGCAGCGAGGAAGCTAGCGGGAGGTCAGATACGCAGTATTTT
D: NA; length: 16; J: TRBJ1-1; V: TRBV7-9; CDR3: CASSLVGGLGNTEAFF; DNA: TGTGCCAGCAGCTTAGTCGGAGGATTAGGGAACACTGAAGCTTTCTTT
D: NA; length: 14; J: TRBJ1-2; V: TRBV7-3; CDR3: CASSPNAGNYGYTF; DNA: TGTGCCAGCAGCCCCAACGCAGGGAACTATGGCTACACCTTC
D: NA; length: 14; J: TRBJ1-5; V: TRBV6-5; CDR3: CANTTAYSNQPQHF; DNA: TGTGCCAACACCACAGCTTATAGCAATCAGCCCCAGCATTTT
D: NA; length: 14; J: TRBJ2-2; V: TRBV5-4; CDR3: CASSDGLTPGELFF; DNA: TGTGCCAGCAGCGACGGACTAACCCCCGGGGAGCTGTTTTTT
D: NA; length: 17; J: TRBJ1-4; V: TRBV6-4; CDR3: CASRPVPGRTQDEKLFF; DNA: TGTGCCAGCAGACCCGTACCTGGACGGACTCAAGATGAAAAACTGTTTTTT
D: NA; length: 17; J: TRBJ1-1; V: TRBV28; CDR3: CASSPRTGGGSNTEAFF; DNA: TGTGCCAGCAGTCCCCGAACGGGGGGGGGTAGTAACACTGAAGCTTTCTTT
D: NA; length: 14; J: TRBJ1-2; V: TRBV2; CDR3: CASGYKGWGGGYTF; DNA: TGTGCCAGCGGATATAAGGGTTGGGGAGGTGGCTACACCTTC
D: TRBD1; length: 14; J: TRBJ1-2; V: TRBV7-2; CDR3: CASSSRQGRRGYTF; DNA: TGTGCCAGCAGCTCGAGACAGGGACGGAGGGGCTACACCTTC
D: TRBD2; length: 17; J: TRBJ2-1; V: TRBV4-3; CDR3: CASSQAYGTSGRNEQFF; DNA: TGCGCCAGCAGCCAAGCTTATGGGACTAGCGGGAGGAATGAGCAGTTCTTC
D: TRBD2; length: 16; J: TRBJ2-3; V: TRBV9; CDR3: CASGRTSRGFGDTQYF; DNA: TGTGCCAGCGGGAGGACTAGTCGGGGTTTTGGAGATACGCAGTATTTT
D: TRBD1; length: 15; J: TRBJ1-2; V: TRBV27; CDR3: CASSYSGQGSYGYTF; DNA: TGTGCCAGCAGTTATTCGGGACAGGGGTCGTATGGCTACACCTTC
D: NA; length: 14; J: TRBJ1-1; V: TRBV10-3; CDR3: CAIRVPQGNTEAFF; DNA: TGTGCCATCAGAGTCCCACAGGGGAACACTGAAGCTTTCTTT
D: TRBD1; length: 15; J: TRBJ2-3; V: TRBV14; CDR3: CASSTQGAWTDTQYF; DNA: TGTGCCAGCAGCACCCAGGGGGCTTGGACAGATACGCAGTATTTT
D: TRBD1; length: 14; J: TRBJ1-1; V: TRBV14; CDR3: CASSRDRGITEAFF; DNA: TGTGCCAGCAGCCGCGACAGGGGAATCACTGAAGCTTTCTTT
D: TRBD2; length: 18; J: TRBJ2-5; V: TRBV9; CDR3: CASSVDGTSGGRKETQYF; DNA: TGTGCCAGCAGCGTAGATGGGACTAGCGGGGGAAGAAAGGAGACCCAGTACTTC